This T cell receptor (beta chain) was sequenced for a study of T cell responses to AZD1222 COVID-19 vaccine. Whole-study results and caveats: Spike-specific TCR breadth and depth both grew after two AZD1222 doses. At baseline, just a handful of AZD1222 recipients tested seropositive. Females made up more of the donors, who were largely white British, and clonal diversity may have come out too low.

Generated by immunoSEQ multiplex PCR, the TCRdb table keeps only in-frame clones and is missing some. The data contain some 120,000 clones, around 90% of them singletons. For this clone: Antigen unknown.

Germline V CDR1 and CDR2: SGHNT, YYREEE (reference sequence). Between the trimmed V and J ends, which lost 0 bases and 4 bases, there was a span of 11 bases. This CDR3 contains 15 residues. The specimen was peripheral blood, collected on day 0 of AZD1222 vaccination. The receptor comes from an adult in good health. This chain links TRBV5-4 with TRBJ2-1, with D perhaps given as TRBD1 or TRBD2 (5 bases each). CDR3 DNA: TGTGCCAGCAGCTTGGACCCCGGGACGTACAATGAGCAGTTCTTC. The encoded protein is CASSLDPGTYNEQFF.